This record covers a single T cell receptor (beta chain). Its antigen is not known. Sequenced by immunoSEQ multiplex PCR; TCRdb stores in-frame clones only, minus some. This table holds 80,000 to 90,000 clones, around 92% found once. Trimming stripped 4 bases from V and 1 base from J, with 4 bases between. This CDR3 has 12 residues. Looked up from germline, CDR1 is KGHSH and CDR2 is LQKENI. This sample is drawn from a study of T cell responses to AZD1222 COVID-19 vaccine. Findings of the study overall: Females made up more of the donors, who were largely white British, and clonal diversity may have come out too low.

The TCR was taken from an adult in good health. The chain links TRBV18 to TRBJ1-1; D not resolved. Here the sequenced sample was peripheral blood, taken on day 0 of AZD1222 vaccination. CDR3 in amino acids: CASSLPNTEAFF. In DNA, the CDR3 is TGTGCCAGCTCACTACCGAACACTGAAGCTTTCTTT.